One and the same sample provided the 2 T cell receptor beta chains below, sequenced in a study of T cell repertoires in cytomegalovirus infection. One entry per CDR3 protein results from TCRdb running MiXCR on the reads. Of hundreds of thousands of distinct CDR3 sequences listed, roughly 30% were seen once; the top ten hold roughly 18%. These receptors lack a known antigen. The sample in question was cultured PBMCs, obtained from culture after CMV antigen stimulation. All receptors derive from a human donor in good health (CMV status not recorded). Some clones in this sample may be carry-over from other donors' samples.

This chain uses TRBV12-3 or TRBV12-4 with TRBJ2-5, with 10 bases aligning to TRBD2. This CDR3 is built from 14 residues. Trimming took 6 bases from V and 3 from J; bases not matched to a gene: 4. The CDR3 spells CASSWTSGKETQYF. In nucleotides, the CDR3 is TGTGCCAGCAGCTGGACTAGCGGAAAAGAGACCCAGTACTTC.

This clonotype turned up a few times. The chain has TRBV27 and TRBJ2-1, with 10 nucleotides matching TRBD2. In germline, CDR1 is MNHEY, CDR2 SMNVEV (reference sequence). This CDR3 comprises 14 residues. Trimming took 5 bases from V and 8 from J; bases not matched to a gene: 6. Written as DNA, the CDR3 is TGTGCCAGCAGTCGAGCGGGAGGGCCGTATGAGCAGTTCTTC. Its translation is CASSRAGGPYEQFF.